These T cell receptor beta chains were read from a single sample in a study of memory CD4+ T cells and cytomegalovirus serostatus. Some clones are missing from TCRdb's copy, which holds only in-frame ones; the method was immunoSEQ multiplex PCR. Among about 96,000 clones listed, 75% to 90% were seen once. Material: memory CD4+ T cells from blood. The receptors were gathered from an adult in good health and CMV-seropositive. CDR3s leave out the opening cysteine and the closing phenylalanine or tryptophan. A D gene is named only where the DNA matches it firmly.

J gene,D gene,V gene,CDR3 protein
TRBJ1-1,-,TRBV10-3,AIGNDVRNTEAF
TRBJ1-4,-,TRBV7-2,ASSLYREDEKLF
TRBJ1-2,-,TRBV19,ASSIRVGAQYGYT
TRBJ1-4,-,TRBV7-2,ASSPEVSTNEKLF
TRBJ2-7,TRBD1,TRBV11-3,ASSSSGTGSYEQY
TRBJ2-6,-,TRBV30,AWGKGRSGANVLT
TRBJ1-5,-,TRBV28,ASSALTGGYSNQPQH
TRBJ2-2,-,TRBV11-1,ASSKDSATGELF
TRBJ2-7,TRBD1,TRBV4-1,ASSQAQDRGLYEQY
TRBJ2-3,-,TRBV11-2,ASSTLGGGKSTDTQY
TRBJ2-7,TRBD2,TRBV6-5,ASSGSGTYEQY
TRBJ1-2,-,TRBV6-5,ASSYGAETYGYT
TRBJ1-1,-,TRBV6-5,ASSLIRGMAEAF
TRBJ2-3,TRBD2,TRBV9,ASSARGSGSPTDTQY
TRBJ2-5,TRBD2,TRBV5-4,ASSNSGRELETQY
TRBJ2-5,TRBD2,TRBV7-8,ASSLLVSGSLQETQY
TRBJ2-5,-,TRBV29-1,SVTPLARETQY
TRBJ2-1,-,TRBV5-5,ASRQTGSYNEQF
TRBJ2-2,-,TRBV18,ASSPRTDTGELF
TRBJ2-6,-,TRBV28,ASSLTGAGANVLT
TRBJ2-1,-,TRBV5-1,ASSTSFVGNEQF
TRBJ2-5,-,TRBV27,ASSGLAALETQY
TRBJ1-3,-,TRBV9,ASSFGPNSGNTIY
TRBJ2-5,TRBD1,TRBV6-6,ASSPQGEETQY
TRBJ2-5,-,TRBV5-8,ASSSAQETQY
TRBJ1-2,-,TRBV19,ASSIGSAIGNYGYT
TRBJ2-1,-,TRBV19,ASSRLGYNEQF
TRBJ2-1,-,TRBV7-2,ASSLTNGNTYNEQF
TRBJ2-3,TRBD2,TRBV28,ASSFHPSGDTDTQY
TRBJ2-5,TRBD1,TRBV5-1,ASSRGDRGLETQY
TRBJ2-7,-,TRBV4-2,ASSPIGRTSSYEQY
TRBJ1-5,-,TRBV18,ASSPVWGQPQH
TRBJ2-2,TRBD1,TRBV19,ASSIGGQGFTGELF
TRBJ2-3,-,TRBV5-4,ASSNPAGSADTQY
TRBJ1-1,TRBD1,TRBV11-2,ASRPQGGRAF
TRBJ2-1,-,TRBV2,ASSELVHEQF
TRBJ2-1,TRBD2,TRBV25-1,ASSEGTSGRGDEQF
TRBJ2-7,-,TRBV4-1,ASSQDLGQQY
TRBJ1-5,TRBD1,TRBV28,ASNGQVGNQPQH
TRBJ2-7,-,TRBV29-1,SVEGASYEQY
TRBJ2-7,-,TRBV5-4,ASSLTGGSDEQY
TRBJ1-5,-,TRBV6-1,ASSEPGIYSNQPQH
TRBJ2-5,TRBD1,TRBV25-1,ASSDKGTGRQETQY
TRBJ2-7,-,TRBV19,ASSIGGTRLQY
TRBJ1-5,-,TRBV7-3,ASSHFKVPPQH
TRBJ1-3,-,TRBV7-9,ASSFARPSSGNTIY
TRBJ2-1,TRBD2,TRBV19,ASSLAGWGYNEQF
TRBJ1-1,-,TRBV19,ASEEGRLNLGAF
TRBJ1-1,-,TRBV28,ASGEGDTEAF
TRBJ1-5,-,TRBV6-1,ASSSPNQPQH
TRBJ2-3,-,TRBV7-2,ASSLGTGTITDTQY
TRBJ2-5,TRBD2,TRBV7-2,ASSLAASGRGETQY
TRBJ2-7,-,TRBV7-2,ASSFGGSYEQY
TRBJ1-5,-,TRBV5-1,ASSLEVGDQPQH
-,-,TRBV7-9,ATTLGGLDHEQY
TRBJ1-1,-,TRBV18,ASSPRLGAEAF
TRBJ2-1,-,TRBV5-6,ASSWAHEQF
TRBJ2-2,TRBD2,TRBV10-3,AIPSGRASGELF
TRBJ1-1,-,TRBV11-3,ASSFRPNTEAF